The 5 T cell receptor beta chains presented below share a single source sample, sequenced in a study of blood T cell repertoires in COVID-19. Here immunoSEQ multiplex PCR was the method, and the copy in TCRdb shows in-frame clones only, minus some. The sample shows about 40,000 clones, over 60% of them seen only once. Sequencing was done on a sample of peripheral blood. The receptors originated from a woman between 70 and 85 years old with acute or convalescent COVID-19.

The chain has TRBV9 and TRBJ2-6, with 9 bases aligning to TRBD1. CDR1 SGDLS and CDR2 YYNGEE come from the germline V gene. After removal of 3 bases from V and 3 bases from J, the junction contained 16 bases not matched to a gene. The CDR3 runs to 20 residues. DNA for the CDR3: TGTGCCAGCAGCGCCGCTCGCGGGACAGGGAGGTTCGGTGGGGCCAACGTCCTGACTTTC. Translation: CASSAARGTGRFGGANVLTF.

The chain uses TRBV5-6 and TRBJ2-1; maybe TRBD1 (6 bases). CDR1 and CDR2 (germline): SGHDT, YYEEEE. The V end lost 5 bases, the J end lost 7 bases, and 13 bases lay between the germline ends. The CDR3 has 13 residues. The CDR3 here is CASRLTGLNEQFF. The CDR3 coding sequence is TGTGCCAGCAGACTTACAGGGTTAAATGAGCAGTTCTTC.

The chain employs TRBV4-1 and TRBJ1-2, with 7 bases identical to TRBD1. Germline CDR1 and CDR2: MGHRA and YSYEKL. This CDR3 has 15 amino acids. With 4 bases clipped from V and 1 base from J, the junction kept 6 bases outside the gene matches. The CDR3 protein is CASSPGGSLNYGYTF. The CDR3 region has the DNA TGCGCCAGCAGCCCAGGGGGTTCCCTTAACTATGGCTACACCTTC.

This clone was seen only once. The chain employs TRBV10-2 and TRBJ1-5; unclear D gene. The CDR3 is made up of 14 amino acids. V was cut by 7 bases and J by 1 base, with 11 bases left in between. The germline V gene has CDR1 WSHSY and CDR2 SAAADI. DNA for the CDR3: TGCGCCAGCATGACGGGTGCGAGCAATCAGCCCCAGCATTTT. This codes for CASMTGASNQPQHF.

This clone appeared a single time. The chain combines TRBV28 with TRBJ1-2; TRBD1 is a possible D gene (6 bases). Trimming took 9 bases from V and 5 from J, leaving 19 bases between them. The CDR3 covers 14 residues. Germline V gene data show CDR1 as MDHEN and CDR2 as SYDVKM. Here the CDR3 reads CASGRPGTRYGYTF. Written as DNA, the CDR3 is TGTGCCAGTGGACGACCCGGGACAAGATATGGCTACACCTTC.